The rows below give T cell receptor beta chains drawn from one sample of a study of CD8 T cells in ankylosing spondylitis. TCRdb re-called the 5' RACE reads with MiXCR, one entry per CDR3 protein. Among some 700,000 distinct CDR3 sequences listed, around 20% were seen once. The specimen sequenced was blood, either unsorted or a sorted T cell fraction (not recorded which). The source of these receptors is a male donor with ankylosing spondylitis. Both conserved end residues are part of each CDR3. The D gene is left open where the match is weak. Expanded clones are given a class, and other clones once, few, many or no size at all.

d_call clone_size j_call v_call cdr3_aa cdr3_nt
NA few TRBJ2-1 TRBV29-1 CSGQGASYNEQFF TGCAGCGGACAAGGAGCTTCCTACAATGAGCAGTTCTTC
TRBD1 few TRBJ1-4 TRBV10-3 CAISSGQGATNEKLFF TGTGCCATCAGCTCGGGACAGGGGGCAACTAATGAAAAACTGTTTTTT
NA few TRBJ1-5 TRBV12-3/TRBV12-4 CASSSFGKPQHF TGTGCCAGCAGCTCCTTTGGGAAACCCCAGCATTTT
TRBD2 NA TRBJ2-3 TRBV12-3/TRBV12-4 CASSRTSWNTQYF TGTGCCAGCAGCCGGACTAGCTGGAATACGCAGTATTTT
TRBD1 NA TRBJ1-2 TRBV30 CAWSITGDYGYTF TGTGCCTGGAGTATAACAGGGGACTATGGCTACACCTTC
NA NA TRBJ2-7 TRBV24-1 CATDGHPLGGEQYF TGTGCCACCGATGGACACCCCTTAGGTGGGGAGCAGTACTTC
NA few TRBJ1-1 TRBV14 CASSQVGRAFF TGTGCCAGCAGCCAAGTGGGAAGAGCTTTCTTT
NA few TRBJ2-7 TRBV2 CASYKSSYEQYF TGTGCCAGCTACAAGAGCTCCTACGAGCAGTACTTC
TRBD1 NA TRBJ2-5 TRBV5-4 CASSFQGAGETQYF TGTGCCAGCAGCTTCCAGGGGGCTGGAGAGACCCAGTACTTC
TRBD1 NA TRBJ2-7 TRBV5-1 CASSLVTGGIYEQYF TGCGCCAGCAGCTTGGTTACAGGGGGCATCTACGAGCAGTACTTC
NA few TRBJ2-5 TRBV5-6 CASVRSQETQYF TGTGCCAGCGTGCGGAGCCAAGAGACCCAGTACTTC
NA NA TRBJ1-5 TRBV20-1 CSAYKGGQPQHF TGCAGTGCTTACAAGGGGGGCCAGCCCCAGCATTTT
NA few TRBJ2-3 TRBV9 CASSVGRASGTDTQYF TGTGCCAGCAGCGTAGGTAGGGCTTCGGGCACAGATACGCAGTATTTT
TRBD1 NA TRBJ1-2 TRBV9 CASSADRGLGGYTF TGTGCCAGCAGCGCGGACAGGGGGTTAGGCGGCTACACCTTC
NA few TRBJ2-7 TRBV3-1 CASSPAILTSREQYF TGTGCCAGCAGTCCCGCGATACTGACTAGTCGCGAGCAGTACTTC
NA NA TRBJ2-7 TRBV5-4 CASSPTGTPAYEQYF TGTGCCAGCAGCCCTACAGGGACACCTGCCTACGAGCAGTACTTC
NA NA TRBJ1-2 TRBV12-3/TRBV12-4 CASSLSGVTTGYTF TGTGCCAGCAGTTTGTCTGGGGTTACTACTGGCTACACCTTC
NA many TRBJ2-3 TRBV12-3/TRBV12-4 CASSLAAGTDTQYF TGTGCCAGCAGTTTAGCTGCAGGCACAGATACGCAGTATTTT
NA NA TRBJ1-1 TRBV5-6 CASSFGVFLALRPEAFF TGTGCCAGCAGCTTCGGGGTATTTTTAGCCTTAAGGCCTGAAGCTTTCTTT
NA few TRBJ1-5 TRBV20-1 CSARGLEQPQHF TGCAGTGCTAGAGGATTAGAACAGCCCCAGCATTTT
NA NA TRBJ1-4 TRBV12-3/TRBV12-4 CASSPRVGFNEKLFF TGTGCCAGCAGTCCGAGAGTTGGGTTTAATGAAAAACTGTTTTTT
NA NA TRBJ1-3 TRBV12-3/TRBV12-4 CASSLGQAVSGNTIYF TGTGCCAGCAGTCTTGGACAAGCTGTTTCTGGAAACACCATATATTTT
NA NA TRBJ2-7 TRBV7-2 CASRLSGIYEQYF TGTGCCAGCAGGCTCTCGGGTATTTACGAGCAGTACTTC
NA NA TRBJ2-1 TRBV6-5 CASSYGVDRVEQFF TGTGCCAGCAGCTACGGAGTTGATCGGGTTGAGCAGTTCTTC
TRBD1 NA TRBJ1-1 TRBV6-1 CASNSHEGALNTEAFF TGTGCCAGCAACTCACATGAGGGGGCCTTGAACACTGAAGCTTTCTTT
NA few TRBJ2-1 TRBV11-3 CASSKTGEQFF TGTGCCAGCAGCAAAACAGGCGAGCAGTTCTTC
TRBD1 NA TRBJ1-2 TRBV10-3 CAISDPGTGNYGYTF TGTGCCATCAGTGACCCCGGGACAGGCAACTATGGCTACACCTTC
NA few TRBJ1-5 TRBV5-1 CASRETGNSNQPQHF TGCGCCAGCAGGGAAACAGGAAATAGCAATCAGCCCCAGCATTTT
NA few TRBJ1-5 TRBV20-1 CSASRDGSSSNQPQHF TGCAGTGCTAGCCGGGACGGTTCGAGTAGCAATCAGCCCCAGCATTTT
TRBD1 NA TRBJ2-5 TRBV10-2 CASRETGQGETQYF TGCGCCAGCAGGGAGACAGGGCAGGGCGAGACCCAGTACTTC
NA NA TRBJ1-5 TRBV20-1 CSATTESFNQPQHF TGCAGTGCTACGACAGAATCCTTCAATCAGCCCCAGCATTTT
TRBD1 NA TRBJ2-7 TRBV4-3 CASSQGTGTGNEQYF TGCGCCAGCAGCCAAGGGACCGGGACAGGGAACGAGCAGTACTTC
TRBD2 NA TRBJ2-7 TRBV29-1 CSDEPGGEQYF TGCAGCGACGAGCCCGGGGGGGAGCAGTACTTC
NA few TRBJ1-4 TRBV7-9 CASSSYSTPNEKLFF TGTGCCAGCAGCTCATACAGCACCCCAAATGAAAAACTGTTTTTT
NA few TRBJ2-7 TRBV12-3/TRBV12-4 CASSTTVRRQYF TGTGCCAGCAGTACGACCGTGAGGCGGCAGTACTTC
NA few TRBJ2-7 TRBV29-1 CSGVQGPSYEQYF TGCAGCGGCGTACAGGGACCGAGCTACGAGCAGTACTTC
TRBD2 NA TRBJ2-7 TRBV5-6 CKIGTSGTYEQYF TGTAAGATAGGGACTAGCGGGACCTACGAGCAGTACTTC
NA many TRBJ2-3 TRBV7-2 CASSLGPLQVTDTQYF TGTGCCAGCAGCTTAGGGCCACTACAGGTCACAGATACGCAGTATTTT
NA few TRBJ1-1 TRBV27 CASSLSLAGSEAFF TGTGCCAGCAGTTTATCCCTGGCAGGGTCTGAAGCTTTCTTT
TRBD2 NA TRBJ2-7 TRBV11-2 CASSPDSGTPYEQYF TGTGCCAGCAGCCCCGATAGCGGGACCCCCTACGAGCAGTACTTC
TRBD2 NA TRBJ2-1 TRBV24-1 CATSDLTSGIGEQFF TGTGCCACCAGTGATTTGACTAGCGGGATTGGTGAGCAGTTCTTC
TRBD2 NA TRBJ2-1 TRBV24-1 CATSDPRTSYFF TGTGCCACCAGTGACCCCCGGACTAGTTATTTCTTC
TRBD2 few TRBJ2-1 TRBV4-2 CASSHSGMRSYNEQFF TGTGCCAGCAGCCATAGCGGGATGAGGTCCTACAATGAGCAGTTCTTC
NA NA TRBJ1-6 TRBV20-1 CSALPQGNNSPLHF TGCAGTGCCCTACCCCAGGGTAATAATTCACCCCTCCACTTT
TRBD1 few TRBJ2-1 TRBV28 CASSSTWTGRRQFF TGTGCCAGCAGTTCAACCTGGACAGGGAGGCGTCAGTTCTTC
TRBD2 NA TRBJ2-1 TRBV18 CASSPYPSGGVSYNEQFF TGTGCCAGCTCACCATATCCTAGCGGGGGCGTCTCCTACAATGAGCAGTTCTTC
NA NA TRBJ1-1 TRBV20-1 CKIHMNTEAFF TGCAAGATCCACATGAACACTGAAGCTTTCTTT
TRBD1 NA TRBJ2-5 TRBV7-9 CASSLTGGVRGETQYF TGTGCCAGCAGCTTAACAGGGGGCGTCAGGGGAGAGACCCAGTACTTC
NA few TRBJ2-2 TRBV19 CASSITGWTGELFF TGTGCCAGTAGTATTACAGGGTGGACCGGGGAGCTGTTTTTT
TRBD1 NA TRBJ1-2 TRBV5-1 CASRTGGAAPNYGYTF TGCGCCAGCCGTACAGGGGGCGCAGCCCCGAACTATGGCTACACCTTC
TRBD1 few TRBJ1-1 TRBV5-6 CASSLLDRDDTEAFF TGTGCCAGCAGCCTTCTTGACAGGGATGACACTGAAGCTTTCTTT
NA NA TRBJ1-2 TRBV13 CASSTRDGYYGYTF TGTGCCAGCAGCACCAGGGACGGCTACTATGGCTACACCTTC
NA NA TRBJ1-2 TRBV4-2 CASSPQGRTANYGYTF TGTGCCAGCAGCCCCCAAGGGCGTACCGCTAACTATGGCTACACCTTC